This is a list of T cell receptor beta chains from one sample in a study of T cell responses to AZD1222 COVID-19 vaccine. Data came from immunoSEQ multiplex PCR; TCRdb stores just in-frame clones and leaves some out. The profile covers more than 120,000 clones, with roughly 86% appearing a single time and roughly 5.1% taken by the ten largest. The input for sequencing was peripheral blood, taken 28 days after the second AZD1222 dose. The receptors shown here come from an adult who received the AZD1222 COVID-19 vaccine. The CDR3 runs from the conserved cysteine through the conserved F or W. The order of the fields is V gene, J gene, D gene, clone size, CDR3 protein, CDR3 DNA. D genes are given only for firm matches. Part of the rows lack a size; the others show once, few, many or a class for expanded clones.

>TRBV14|TRBJ2-1|-|-
CASSQYNEQFF
TGTGCCAGCAGCCAATACAATGAGCAGTTCTTC
>TRBV27|TRBJ1-1|-|-
CASSWEENTEAFF
TGTGCCAGCAGTTGGGAAGAGAACACTGAAGCTTTCTTT
>TRBV16|TRBJ1-3|-|-
CASSQTSRSGNTIYF
TGTGCCAGCAGCCAAACAAGTCGCTCTGGAAACACCATATATTTT
>TRBV5-8|TRBJ1-4|TRBD1|-
CASSLGQGLTGEKLFF
TGTGCCAGCAGCTTGGGACAGGGCCTCACTGGTGAAAAACTGTTTTTT
>TRBV6-1|TRBJ2-7|-|-
CASSADRSRLLRISEQYF
TGTGCCAGCAGTGCTGACAGGTCCCGATTATTACGTATTAGCGAGCAGTACTTC
>TRBV6-1|TRBJ2-1|TRBD2|few
CASSEVAGVVYNEQFF
TGTGCCAGCAGTGAAGTGGCGGGGGTGGTCTACAATGAGCAGTTCTTC
>TRBV9|TRBJ1-1|-|-
CASSVAAMNTEAFF
TGTGCCAGCAGCGTAGCGGCAATGAACACTGAAGCTTTCTTT
>TRBV11-3|TRBJ1-2|TRBD1|-
CASSRDRGHLGYTF
TGTGCCAGCAGCCGGGACAGGGGCCATTTAGGCTACACCTTC
>TRBV5-1|TRBJ2-7|-|few
CASSLVPSNDEQYF
TGCGCCAGCAGCTTGGTTCCGAGCAACGACGAGCAGTACTTC
>TRBV2|TRBJ2-7|-|-
CASRAPGYRYEQYF
TGTGCCAGCAGGGCTCCAGGGTACCGCTACGAGCAGTACTTC
>TRBV6-5|TRBJ2-3|-|-
CASSYSSDTQYF
TGTGCCAGCAGTTACAGCTCAGATACGCAGTATTTT
>TRBV2|TRBJ2-3|TRBD2|-
CASKTSGRAVDTQYF
TGTGCCAGCAAGACTAGCGGGAGGGCCGTGGATACGCAGTATTTT
>TRBV5-6|TRBJ2-1|-|once
CASSHPGAGSRNEQFF
TGTGCCAGCAGCCATCCTGGGGCGGGGTCACGTAATGAGCAGTTCTTC
>TRBV5-6|TRBJ1-5|TRBD1|few
CASSWGTDNQPQHF
TGTGCCAGCAGCTGGGGGACAGACAATCAGCCCCAGCATTTT
>TRBV7-2|TRBJ2-3|TRBD2|-
CASSFGGGHTGDTQYF
TGTGCCAGCAGCTTCGGGGGGGGACACACGGGAGATACGCAGTATTTT
>TRBV7-9|TRBJ2-1|TRBD2|-
CASSPGTGTSREQFF
TGTGCCAGCAGCCCCGGAACCGGGACTAGCCGTGAGCAGTTCTTC
>TRBV11-2|TRBJ2-2|TRBD2|-
CASSPRTSGNTGELFF
TGTGCCAGCAGCCCCCGGACTAGCGGAAACACCGGGGAGCTGTTTTTT
>TRBV4-1|TRBJ1-1|-|-
CASSHVTEAFF
TGCGCCAGCAGCCACGTTACTGAAGCTTTCTTT
>TRBV28|TRBJ2-7|-|once
CASSLWGEAYEQYF
TGTGCCAGCAGCCTATGGGGAGAGGCCTACGAGCAGTACTTC
>TRBV3-1/TRBV3-2|TRBJ1-5|-|few
CASSQVGGSQPQHF
TGTGCCAGCAGCCAAGTTGGGGGCAGCCAGCCCCAGCATTTT
>TRBV27|TRBJ2-3|TRBD1|-
CASSAFGTGVTDTQYF
TGTGCCAGCAGTGCGTTCGGGACAGGGGTGACAGATACGCAGTATTTT
>TRBV20-1|TRBJ2-1|-|-
CSAGPGEQFF
TGCAGTGCTGGCCCTGGGGAGCAGTTCTTC
>TRBV10-3|TRBJ1-1|-|-
CAIRRPGQNTEAFF
TGTGCCATCAGAAGACCTGGACAGAACACTGAAGCTTTCTTT
>TRBV30|TRBJ1-1|TRBD1|-
CAWSRQGANTEAFF
TGTGCCTGGAGTAGACAGGGGGCGAACACTGAAGCTTTCTTT
>TRBV11-2|TRBJ2-5|TRBD2|-
CASSPWGGSIGTQYF
TGTGCCAGCAGCCCTTGGGGGGGATCAATTGGGACCCAGTACTTC
>TRBV27|TRBJ2-7|-|-
CASSLSPDWSSYEQYF
TGTGCCAGCAGTTTATCGCCCGACTGGAGCTCCTACGAGCAGTACTTC
>TRBV28|TRBJ1-5|TRBD1|-
CASSLAGGASNQPQHF
TGTGCCAGCAGTTTAGCAGGGGGCGCGAGCAATCAGCCCCAGCATTTT
>TRBV19|TRBJ1-5|-|few
CASSAGGVGPQHF
TGTGCCAGTAGTGCTGGCGGGGTCGGACCCCAGCATTTT
>TRBV30|TRBJ2-7|-|-
CAWSRGLYEQYF
TGTGCCTGGAGTAGAGGCCTCTACGAGCAGTACTTC
>TRBV12-3/TRBV12-4|TRBJ2-1|-|-
CASRLGHYNEQFF
TGTGCCAGCAGATTAGGGCACTACAATGAGCAGTTCTTC
>TRBV19|TRBJ1-5|-|-
CASSIRGQPQHF
TGTGCCAGTAGTATCCGCGGGCAGCCCCAGCATTTT
>TRBV7-9|TRBJ2-5|-|-
CASSLGSARETQYF
TGTGCCAGCAGCTTAGGCTCGGCGAGAGAGACCCAGTACTTC
>TRBV7-9|TRBJ1-1|-|-
CASRGEGSGTEAFF
TGTGCCAGCAGGGGGGAGGGATCGGGGACTGAAGCTTTCTTT
>TRBV12-3/TRBV12-4|TRBJ1-6|TRBD1|-
CASSPRTGQLHF
TGTGCCAGCAGTCCCAGGACAGGACAACTCCACTTT
>TRBV5-1|TRBJ1-1|TRBD1|once
CASRPSGGTEAFF
TGCGCCAGCAGGCCGTCAGGGGGCACTGAAGCTTTCTTT
>TRBV20-1|TRBJ2-1|-|once
CSASRWDEQFF
TGCAGTGCTAGTAGGTGGGATGAGCAGTTCTTC